This T cell receptor beta chain appears in the sequencing data of a study of cytomegalovirus exposure and HLA in healthy donors. The PCR made use of 60 Vbeta and 13 Jbeta primers. Clones were read by immunoSEQ multiplex PCR, and TCRdb kept only the in-frame ones, dropping some. The top ten clones hold roughly 3.2% of a sample with roughly 200,000 clones, roughly four fifths of them seen once. The germline gives CDR1 SQVTM, CDR2 ANQGSEA. Trimming cost V 4 bases and J 0 bases, with 13 bases left between them. The CDR3 consists of 15 residues. This clone came up a few times. Its antigen is currently unknown. Points from the study as a whole: Other equally common chains were less clonally expanded than HLA-associated TCR beta chains, a later analysis showed.

This TCR was sampled from a man aged 35 to 55 in good health and CMV-seropositive. Sequencing used PBMCs. The genes are TRBV29-1 and TRBJ2-4; D remains ambiguous. The CDR3 region has the DNA TGCAGCGTTGGGTCCAGCGCGATAGCCAAAAACATTCAGTACTTC. Protein: CSVGSSAIAKNIQYF.